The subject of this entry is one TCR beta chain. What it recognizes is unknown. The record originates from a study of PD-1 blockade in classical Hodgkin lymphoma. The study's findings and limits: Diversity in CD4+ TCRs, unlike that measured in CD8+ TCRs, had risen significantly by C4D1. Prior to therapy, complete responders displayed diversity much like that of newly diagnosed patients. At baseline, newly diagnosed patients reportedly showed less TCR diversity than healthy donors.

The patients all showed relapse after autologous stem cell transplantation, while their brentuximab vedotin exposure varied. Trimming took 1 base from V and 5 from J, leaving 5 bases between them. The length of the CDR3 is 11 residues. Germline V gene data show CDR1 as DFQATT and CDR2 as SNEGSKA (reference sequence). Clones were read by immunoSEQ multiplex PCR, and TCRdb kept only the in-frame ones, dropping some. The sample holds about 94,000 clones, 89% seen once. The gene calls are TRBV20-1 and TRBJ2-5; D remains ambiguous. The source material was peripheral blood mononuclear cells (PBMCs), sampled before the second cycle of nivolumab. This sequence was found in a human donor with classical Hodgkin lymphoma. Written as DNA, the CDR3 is TGCAGTGCTAGAGTTTTTGAGACCCAGTACTTC. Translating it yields CSARVFETQYF.